The clone carrying this T cell receptor (beta chain) has just a few counts. Its antigen is unidentified. The data were obtained in a study of cytomegalovirus exposure and HLA in healthy donors. The study's findings and limits: In the analysis, some V segments, TRBV6-2 and TRBV6-3 included, were excluded as indistinguishable. The productive fraction for most TCR beta V segments was about 90% or about 30% in an earlier analysis. It has been reported that TCR beta sequences accurately predicted the HLA-A and HLA-B alleles of most subjects.

The PCR contained 60 Vbeta and 13 Jbeta primers. Sequencing was performed with immunoSEQ multiplex PCR; in TCRdb, only in-frame clones are kept and a portion is missing. The sample lists over 100,000 clones, roughly two thirds occurring once. Germline V CDR1 and CDR2: MRHNA, SNTAGT. The CDR3 is made up of 11 amino acids. V lost 10 bases to trimming and J lost 2 bases, with 8 bases between them. The chain uses TRBV6-4 and TRBJ2-5; the D is unclear. The material sequenced was PBMCs. This TCR derives from a woman aged 25-40 years in good health and CMV-seronegative. CDR3 bases: TGTGCCATCCAGATACAAGAGACCCAGTACTTC. Amino acid sequence: CAIQIQETQYF.